The rows below give T cell receptor beta chains drawn from one sample of a study of T cell changes during pregnancy in multiple sclerosis. Produced via immunoSEQ multiplex PCR; TCRdb's table is partial and in-frame only. The sample carries some 30,000 clones, about 87% recorded once. The sample in question was CD8+ T cells from peripheral blood mononuclear cells, obtained before pregnancy. The receptors originated from a female donor with multiple sclerosis, enrolled in a pregnancy study. CDR3s leave out the opening cysteine and the closing phenylalanine or tryptophan. Fields, in order: V gene, CDR3 protein.

v_call: TRBV19; cdr3_aa: ASSIMAGYTDTQY
v_call: TRBV7-3; cdr3_aa: ASSLSLAGEQF
v_call: TRBV4-1; cdr3_aa: ASSFGQGFDYEQY
v_call: TRBV6-1; cdr3_aa: ASSVLRLAAYNEQF
v_call: TRBV9; cdr3_aa: ASSVGRADTQY
v_call: TRBV28; cdr3_aa: ASSPGQYNEQF
v_call: TRBV9; cdr3_aa: ASSVEGALSTDTQY
v_call: TRBV28; cdr3_aa: ASSLYETGPPNTIY
v_call: TRBV7-6; cdr3_aa: ASSSGLADQETQY
v_call: TRBV19; cdr3_aa: ASGEHRVTEAF
v_call: TRBV19; cdr3_aa: ASSIYGRGNQPQH
v_call: TRBV15; cdr3_aa: ATSRDRPTGDTQY
v_call: TRBV27; cdr3_aa: ASSLIGADNEQF
v_call: TRBV18; cdr3_aa: ASSLAGEVDEQF
v_call: TRBV7-9; cdr3_aa: ASSRDRDPNEQF
v_call: TRBV28; cdr3_aa: ASIGTSGSKGGELF
v_call: TRBV29-1; cdr3_aa: SVVDKMYEQY
v_call: TRBV4-3; cdr3_aa: ASSQGRDFVYGYT
v_call: TRBV6-4; cdr3_aa: ASSDSKLNTGELF
v_call: TRBV5-1; cdr3_aa: ASSIGTEYLYEQY
v_call: TRBV19; cdr3_aa: ASSIDLEGYEQY
v_call: TRBV19; cdr3_aa: ASSIGGNTGELF
v_call: TRBV7-2; cdr3_aa: ASSPLLSLHEQF
v_call: TRBV11-2; cdr3_aa: ASSRSSGADTQY
v_call: TRBV19; cdr3_aa: ASSIGGETQY
v_call: TRBV4-3; cdr3_aa: ASSQDRDYEQY